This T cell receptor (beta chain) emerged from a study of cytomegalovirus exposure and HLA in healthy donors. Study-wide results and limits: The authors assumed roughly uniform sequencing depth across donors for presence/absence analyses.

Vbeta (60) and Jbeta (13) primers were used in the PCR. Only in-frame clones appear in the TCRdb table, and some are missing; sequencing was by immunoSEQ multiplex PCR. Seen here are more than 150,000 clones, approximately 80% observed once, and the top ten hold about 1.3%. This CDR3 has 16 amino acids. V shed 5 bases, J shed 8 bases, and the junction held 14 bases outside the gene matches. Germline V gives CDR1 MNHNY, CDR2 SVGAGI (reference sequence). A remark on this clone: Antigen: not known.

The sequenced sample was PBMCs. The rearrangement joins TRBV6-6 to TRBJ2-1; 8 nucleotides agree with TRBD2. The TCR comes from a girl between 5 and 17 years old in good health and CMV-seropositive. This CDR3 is CASSPYSGKFQDEQFF. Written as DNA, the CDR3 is TGTGCCAGCAGTCCTTATAGCGGGAAATTTCAGGATGAGCAGTTCTTC.